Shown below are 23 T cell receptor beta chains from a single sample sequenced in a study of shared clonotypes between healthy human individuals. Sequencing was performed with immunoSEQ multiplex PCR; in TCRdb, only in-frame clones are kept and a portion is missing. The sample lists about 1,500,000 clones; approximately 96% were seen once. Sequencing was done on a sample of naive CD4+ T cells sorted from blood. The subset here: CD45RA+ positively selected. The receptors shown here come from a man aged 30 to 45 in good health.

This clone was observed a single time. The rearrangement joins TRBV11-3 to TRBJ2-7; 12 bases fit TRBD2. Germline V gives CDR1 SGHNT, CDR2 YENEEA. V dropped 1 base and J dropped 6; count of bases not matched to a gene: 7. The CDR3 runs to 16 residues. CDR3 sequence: CASSLGGLAGSGEQYF. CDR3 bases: TGTGCCAGCAGCTTAGGTGGACTAGCGGGGAGCGGCGAGCAGTACTTC.

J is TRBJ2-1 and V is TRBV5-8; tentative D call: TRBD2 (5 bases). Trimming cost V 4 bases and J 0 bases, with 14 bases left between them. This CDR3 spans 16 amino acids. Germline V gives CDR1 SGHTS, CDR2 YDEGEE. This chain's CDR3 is CASSPREFSSYNEQFF. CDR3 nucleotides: TGTGCCAGCAGCCCAAGGGAGTTTAGCTCCTACAATGAGCAGTTCTTC.

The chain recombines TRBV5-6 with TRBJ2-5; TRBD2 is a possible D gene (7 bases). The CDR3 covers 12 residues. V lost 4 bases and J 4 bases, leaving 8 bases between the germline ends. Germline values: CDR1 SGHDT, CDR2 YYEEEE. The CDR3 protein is CASSRGGETQYF. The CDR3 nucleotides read TGTGCCAGCAGCAGGGGGGGAGAGACCCAGTACTTC.

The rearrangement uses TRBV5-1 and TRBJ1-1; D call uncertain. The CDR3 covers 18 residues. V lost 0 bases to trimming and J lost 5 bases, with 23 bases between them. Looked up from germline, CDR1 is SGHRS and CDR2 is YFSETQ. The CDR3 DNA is TGCGCCAGCAGCTTGGGGAGGCAAAACCTCGTAACAAAAACTGAAGCTTTCTTT. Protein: CASSLGRQNLVTKTEAFF.

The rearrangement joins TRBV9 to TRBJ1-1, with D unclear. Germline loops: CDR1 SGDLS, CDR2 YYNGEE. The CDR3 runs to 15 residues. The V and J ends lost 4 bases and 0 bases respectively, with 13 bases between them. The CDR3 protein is CASSPRSGMNTEAFF. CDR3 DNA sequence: TGTGCCAGCAGCCCCCGTTCTGGCATGAACACTGAAGCTTTCTTT.

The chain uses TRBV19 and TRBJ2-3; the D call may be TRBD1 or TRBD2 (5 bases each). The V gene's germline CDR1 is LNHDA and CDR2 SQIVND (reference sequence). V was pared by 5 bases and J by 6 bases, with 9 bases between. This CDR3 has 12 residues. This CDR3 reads CASSWDADTQYF. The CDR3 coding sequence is TGTGCCAGTAGTTGGGACGCCGATACGCAGTATTTT. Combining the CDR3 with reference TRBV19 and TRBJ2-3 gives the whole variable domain DGGITQSPKYLFRKEGQNVTLSCEQNLNHDAMYWYRQDPGQGLRLIYYSQIVNDFQKGDIAEGYSVSREKKESFPLTVTSAQKNPTAFYLCASSWDADTQYFGPGTRLTVL.

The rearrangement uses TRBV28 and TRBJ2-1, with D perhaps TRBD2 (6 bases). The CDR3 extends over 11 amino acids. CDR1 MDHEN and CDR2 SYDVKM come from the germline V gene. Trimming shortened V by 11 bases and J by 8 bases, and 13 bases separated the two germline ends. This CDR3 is CAGGSPHEQFF. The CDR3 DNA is TGTGCCGGGGGGAGTCCGCATGAGCAGTTCTTC.

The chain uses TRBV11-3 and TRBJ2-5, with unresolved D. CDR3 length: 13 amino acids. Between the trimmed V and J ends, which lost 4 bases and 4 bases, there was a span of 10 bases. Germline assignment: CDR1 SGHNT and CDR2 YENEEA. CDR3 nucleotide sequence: TGTGCCAGCAGCTCCCTTTCCTCAGAGACCCAGTACTTC. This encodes CASSSLSSETQYF.

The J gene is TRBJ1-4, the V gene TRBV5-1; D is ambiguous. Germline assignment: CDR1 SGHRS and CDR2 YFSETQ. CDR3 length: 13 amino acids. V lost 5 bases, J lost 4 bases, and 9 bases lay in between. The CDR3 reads CASRPGLNEKLFF. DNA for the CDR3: TGCGCCAGCAGGCCCGGGCTTAATGAAAAACTGTTTTTT.

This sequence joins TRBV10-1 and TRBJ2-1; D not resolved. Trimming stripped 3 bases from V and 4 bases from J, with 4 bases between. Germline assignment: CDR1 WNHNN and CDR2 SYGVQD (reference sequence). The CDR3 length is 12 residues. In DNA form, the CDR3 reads TGCGCCAGCAGTGATATTTACAATGAGCAGTTCTTC. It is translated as CASSDIYNEQFF.

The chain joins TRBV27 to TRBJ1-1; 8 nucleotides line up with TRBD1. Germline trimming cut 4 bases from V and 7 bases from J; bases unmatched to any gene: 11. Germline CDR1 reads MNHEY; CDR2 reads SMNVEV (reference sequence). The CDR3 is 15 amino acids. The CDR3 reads CASSSPIRGRGEAFF. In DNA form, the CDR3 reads TGTGCCAGCAGTTCCCCTATCAGGGGGCGAGGTGAAGCTTTCTTT.

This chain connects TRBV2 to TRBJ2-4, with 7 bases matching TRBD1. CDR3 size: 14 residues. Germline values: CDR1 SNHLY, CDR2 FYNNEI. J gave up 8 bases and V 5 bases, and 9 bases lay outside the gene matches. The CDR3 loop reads CASSPGQSPYIQYF. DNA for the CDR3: TGTGCCAGCAGTCCGGGACAGAGCCCTTACATTCAGTACTTC.

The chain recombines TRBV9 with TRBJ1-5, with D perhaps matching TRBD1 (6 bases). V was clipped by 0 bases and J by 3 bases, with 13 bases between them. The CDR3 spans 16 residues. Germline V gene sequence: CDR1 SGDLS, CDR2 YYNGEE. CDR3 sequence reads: CASSVGTGQHNQPQHF. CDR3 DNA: TGTGCCAGCAGCGTAGGGACTGGACAGCACAATCAGCCCCAGCATTTT.

The CDR3 region is CASKGQAYNNEQFF. CDR3 coding DNA: TGTGCCAGCAAAGGGCAGGCATACAACAATGAGCAGTTCTTC. The chain uses TRBV6-4 and TRBJ2-1; D remains unclear. The V gene's germline CDR1 is MRHNA and CDR2 SNTAGT. This CDR3 spans 14 amino acids. With 7 bases removed from V and 5 bases from J, the gap between germline ends came to 15 bases.

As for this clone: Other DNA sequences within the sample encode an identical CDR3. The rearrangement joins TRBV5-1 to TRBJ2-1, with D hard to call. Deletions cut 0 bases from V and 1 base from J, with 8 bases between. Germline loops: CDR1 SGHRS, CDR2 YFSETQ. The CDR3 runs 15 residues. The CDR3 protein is CASSLGLASYNEQFF. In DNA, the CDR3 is TGCGCCAGCAGCTTGGGACTGGCGTCCTACAATGAGCAGTTCTTC.

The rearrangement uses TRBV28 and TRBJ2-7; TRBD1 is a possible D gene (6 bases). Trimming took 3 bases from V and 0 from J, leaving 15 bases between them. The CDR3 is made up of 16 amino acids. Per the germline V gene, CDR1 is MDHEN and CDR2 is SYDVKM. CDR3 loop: CASSLQGTLRSYEQYF. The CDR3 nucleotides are TGTGCCAGCAGTTTGCAGGGGACACTCCGCTCCTACGAGCAGTACTTC.

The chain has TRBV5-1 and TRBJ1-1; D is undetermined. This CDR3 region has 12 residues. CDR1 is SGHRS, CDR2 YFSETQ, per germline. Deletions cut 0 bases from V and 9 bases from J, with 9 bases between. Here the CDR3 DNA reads TGCGCCAGCAGCTTGGCCGGGCAGAAAGCTTTCTTT. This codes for CASSLAGQKAFF.

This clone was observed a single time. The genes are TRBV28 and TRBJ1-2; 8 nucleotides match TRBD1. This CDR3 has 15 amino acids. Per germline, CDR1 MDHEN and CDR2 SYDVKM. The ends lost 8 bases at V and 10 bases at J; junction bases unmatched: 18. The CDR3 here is CASFSPPGRGRAYTF. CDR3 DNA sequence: TGTGCCAGCTTCTCCCCACCAGGCAGGGGGCGCGCCTACACCTTC.

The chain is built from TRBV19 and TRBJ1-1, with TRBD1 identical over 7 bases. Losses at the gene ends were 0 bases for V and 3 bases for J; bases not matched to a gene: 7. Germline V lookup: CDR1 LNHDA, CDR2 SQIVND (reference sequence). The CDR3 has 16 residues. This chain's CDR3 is CASSIEPRGKDTEAFF. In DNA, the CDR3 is TGTGCCAGTAGTATAGAGCCCAGGGGGAAGGACACTGAAGCTTTCTTT.

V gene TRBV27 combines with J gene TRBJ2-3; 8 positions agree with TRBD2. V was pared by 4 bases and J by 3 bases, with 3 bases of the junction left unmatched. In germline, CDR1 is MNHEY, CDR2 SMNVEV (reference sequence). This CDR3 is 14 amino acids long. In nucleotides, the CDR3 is TGTGCCAGCAGTTACGAGCGGGAGACAGATACGCAGTATTTT. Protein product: CASSYERETDTQYF.

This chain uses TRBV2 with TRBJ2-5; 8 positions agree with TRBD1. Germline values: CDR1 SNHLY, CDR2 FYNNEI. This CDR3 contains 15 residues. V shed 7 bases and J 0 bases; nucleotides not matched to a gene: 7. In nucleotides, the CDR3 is TGTGCCAGCACCAGGACAGGGTGGAACCAAGAGACCCAGTACTTC. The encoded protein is CASTRTGWNQETQYF. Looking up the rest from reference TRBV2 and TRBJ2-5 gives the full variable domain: EPEVTQTPSHQVTQMGQEVILRCVPISNHLYFYWYRQILGQKVEFLVSFYNNEISEKSEIFDDQFSVERPDGSNFTLKIRSTKLEDSAMYFCASTRTGWNQETQYFGPGTRLLVL.

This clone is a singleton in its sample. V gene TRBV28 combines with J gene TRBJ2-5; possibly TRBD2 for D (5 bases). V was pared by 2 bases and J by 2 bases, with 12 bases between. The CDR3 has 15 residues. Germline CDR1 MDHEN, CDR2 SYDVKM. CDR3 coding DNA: TGTGCCAGCAGTTTAGTGGCCTCGGGGCAAGAGACCCAGTACTTC. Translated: CASSLVASGQETQYF. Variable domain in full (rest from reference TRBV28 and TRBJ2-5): DVKVTQSSRYLVKRTGEKVFLECVQDMDHENMFWYRQDPGLGLRLIYFSYDVKMKEKGDIPEGYSVSREKKERFSLILESASTNQTSMYLCASSLVASGQETQYFGPGTRLLVL.

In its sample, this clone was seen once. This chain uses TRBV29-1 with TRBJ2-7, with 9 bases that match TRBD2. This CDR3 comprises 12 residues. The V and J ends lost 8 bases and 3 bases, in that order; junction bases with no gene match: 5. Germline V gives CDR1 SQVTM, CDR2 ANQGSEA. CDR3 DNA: TGCAGCATTTTAGCGGGGGACTACGAGCAGTACTTC. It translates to CSILAGDYEQYF.